These T cell receptor beta chains were read from a single sample in a study of blood T cell repertoires in COVID-19. The assay was immunoSEQ multiplex PCR, and TCRdb's table has in-frame clones only and misses some. Among 150,000 to 200,000 clones listed, around nine tenths were seen once. Material for sequencing was peripheral blood. These receptors originate from a man aged 60-69 years with COVID-19, enrolled during active disease. Both conserved end residues are part of each CDR3. A D gene is named only where the DNA matches it firmly. Size tells how often a clone was seen (once, few, many) or the class of an expanded clone, and some rows leave it out.

CDR3aa: CASSGTGTIRYEKLFF
CDR3nt: TGTGCCAGTAGCGGGACAGGGACTATAAGATATGAAAAACTGTTTTTT
v_gene: TRBV19
j_gene: TRBJ1-4
abundance: .
d_gene: TRBD1
len: 16

CDR3aa: CASSNGGSSYNEQFF
CDR3nt: TGCGCCAGCAGTAACGGCGGGAGCTCCTACAATGAGCAGTTCTTC
v_gene: TRBV5-1
j_gene: TRBJ2-1
abundance: .
d_gene: TRBD2
len: 15

CDR3aa: CASATGGTLGAFF
CDR3nt: TGTGCCAGCGCTACGGGGGGAACACTTGGAGCTTTCTTT
v_gene: TRBV2
j_gene: TRBJ1-1
abundance: .
d_gene: .
len: 13

CDR3aa: CASSPDGAGLGTQYF
CDR3nt: TGTGCCAGCAGCCCAGATGGTGCGGGGTTAGGGACCCAGTACTTC
v_gene: TRBV28
j_gene: TRBJ2-5
abundance: .
d_gene: .
len: 15

CDR3aa: CAWSLHFRREEQFF
CDR3nt: TGTGCCTGGAGTCTCCACTTCCGGCGGGAGGAGCAGTTCTTC
v_gene: TRBV30
j_gene: TRBJ2-1
abundance: once
d_gene: TRBD2
len: 14

CDR3aa: CASSPRPRGVANYGYTF
CDR3nt: TGTGCCAGCTCACCACGGCCCAGGGGGGTGGCTAACTATGGCTACACCTTC
v_gene: TRBV18
j_gene: TRBJ1-2
abundance: .
d_gene: TRBD1
len: 17

CDR3aa: CASSTGTVTGELFF
CDR3nt: TGTGCCAGCAGTACCGGGACAGTCACCGGGGAGCTGTTTTTT
v_gene: TRBV6-2/TRBV6-3
j_gene: TRBJ2-2
abundance: few
d_gene: TRBD1
len: 14

CDR3aa: CASSVGWQVNTEAFF
CDR3nt: TGTGCCAGCAGCGTAGGGTGGCAAGTGAACACTGAAGCTTTCTTT
v_gene: TRBV9
j_gene: TRBJ1-1
abundance: .
d_gene: .
len: 15

CDR3aa: CASSQETGDMNTEAFF
CDR3nt: TGTGCCAGCAGCCAGGAGACAGGGGACATGAACACTGAAGCTTTCTTT
v_gene: TRBV3-1/TRBV3-2
j_gene: TRBJ1-1
abundance: .
d_gene: TRBD1
len: 16

CDR3aa: CASKLQGTGNTIYF
CDR3nt: TGTGCCAGCAAACTACAGGGTACTGGAAACACCATATATTTT
v_gene: TRBV2
j_gene: TRBJ1-3
abundance: .
d_gene: .
len: 14

CDR3aa: CASSPPGQLYSGNTIYF
CDR3nt: TGTGCCAGCTCACCACCGGGACAGCTCTACTCTGGAAACACCATATATTTT
v_gene: TRBV18
j_gene: TRBJ1-3
abundance: .
d_gene: TRBD1
len: 17

CDR3aa: CASSDPRNYGYTF
CDR3nt: TGTGCCAGCAGTGACCCGCGTAACTATGGCTACACCTTC
v_gene: TRBV2
j_gene: TRBJ1-2
abundance: .
d_gene: .
len: 13

CDR3aa: CSTKHGAMNTEAFF
CDR3nt: TGCAGCACGAAACATGGGGCGATGAACACTGAAGCTTTCTTT
v_gene: TRBV29-1
j_gene: TRBJ1-1
abundance: .
d_gene: .
len: 14

CDR3aa: CATRTSGASTDTQYF
CDR3nt: TGTGCCACCCGGACTAGCGGGGCCAGCACAGATACGCAGTATTTT
v_gene: TRBV7-2
j_gene: TRBJ2-3
abundance: .
d_gene: TRBD2
len: 15

CDR3aa: CASSRLAGGTDTQYF
CDR3nt: TGTGCCAGCAGCCGACTAGCGGGGGGTACAGATACGCAGTATTTT
v_gene: TRBV11-2
j_gene: TRBJ2-3
abundance: .
d_gene: TRBD2
len: 15

CDR3aa: CASSKPLRGGTYEQYF
CDR3nt: TGTGCCAGTAGTAAACCATTAAGGGGGGGAACCTACGAGCAGTACTTC
v_gene: TRBV19
j_gene: TRBJ2-7
abundance: few
d_gene: .
len: 16

CDR3aa: CAWRDRGPYNEQFF
CDR3nt: TGTGCCTGGAGGGACAGGGGGCCCTACAATGAGCAGTTCTTC
v_gene: TRBV30
j_gene: TRBJ2-1
abundance: once
d_gene: TRBD1
len: 14

CDR3aa: CASSLGSGSTGPSDF
CDR3nt: TGTGCCAGCAGCTTAGGGTCTGGTAGTACAGGCCCCTCCGACTTC
v_gene: TRBV7-2
j_gene: TRBJ2-4
abundance: .
d_gene: .
len: 15

CDR3aa: CASLRDTSYEQYF
CDR3nt: TGTGCCAGCCTCCGGGACACTTCCTACGAGCAGTACTTC
v_gene: TRBV2
j_gene: TRBJ2-7
abundance: .
d_gene: .
len: 13

CDR3aa: CASSMLWAGDTQYF
CDR3nt: TGTGCCAGCAGTATGCTATGGGCGGGGGATACGCAGTATTTT
v_gene: TRBV2
j_gene: TRBJ2-3
abundance: .
d_gene: .
len: 14

CDR3aa: CASSQNSNYGYTF
CDR3nt: TGTGCCAGCAGCCAAAACAGCAACTATGGCTACACCTTC
v_gene: TRBV3-1/TRBV3-2
j_gene: TRBJ1-2
abundance: .
d_gene: .
len: 13

CDR3aa: CASSIDHAGLAKNIQYF
CDR3nt: TGTGCCAGTAGTATAGATCACGCAGGGCTAGCCAAAAACATTCAGTACTTC
v_gene: TRBV19
j_gene: TRBJ2-4
abundance: .
d_gene: .
len: 17

CDR3aa: CASSLGGTNNEQFF
CDR3nt: TGCGCCAGCAGCTTAGGCGGGACTAACAATGAGCAGTTCTTC
v_gene: TRBV5-1
j_gene: TRBJ2-1
abundance: once
d_gene: TRBD2
len: 14

CDR3aa: CASGLTGSSGNTIYF
CDR3nt: TGTGCCAGCGGTTTGACAGGTTCCTCTGGAAACACCATATATTTT
v_gene: TRBV28
j_gene: TRBJ1-3
abundance: .
d_gene: .
len: 15

CDR3aa: CASSLSSKQGMSKGDEQYF
CDR3nt: TGCGCCAGCAGCTTGTCTTCAAAACAGGGGATGTCCAAGGGGGACGAGCAGTACTTC
v_gene: TRBV5-1
j_gene: TRBJ2-7
abundance: .
d_gene: TRBD1
len: 19

CDR3aa: CASSYAAGEETQYF
CDR3nt: TGTGCCAGCAGTTACGCGGCGGGGGAAGAGACCCAGTACTTC
v_gene: TRBV6-2/TRBV6-3
j_gene: TRBJ2-5
abundance: .
d_gene: TRBD2
len: 14

CDR3aa: CASSPGGGLYNEQFF
CDR3nt: TGTGCCAGCAGTCCCGGAGGAGGTCTCTACAATGAGCAGTTCTTC
v_gene: TRBV6-2/TRBV6-3
j_gene: TRBJ2-1
abundance: .
d_gene: .
len: 15

CDR3aa: CASSQEAGGSYEQYF
CDR3nt: TGTGCCAGCAGCCAAGAGGCGGGAGGTTCATACGAGCAGTACTTC
v_gene: TRBV4-2
j_gene: TRBJ2-7
abundance: .
d_gene: TRBD2
len: 15

CDR3aa: CASSLAGLNAEAFF
CDR3nt: TGTGCCAGCAGCTTAGCGGGCTTGAACGCTGAAGCTTTCTTT
v_gene: TRBV11-1
j_gene: TRBJ1-1
abundance: .
d_gene: .
len: 14

CDR3aa: CASSSPRDSAYEQYF
CDR3nt: TGTGCCAGCAGCTCTCCCCGGGACAGTGCTTACGAGCAGTACTTC
v_gene: TRBV7-2
j_gene: TRBJ2-7
abundance: .
d_gene: TRBD1
len: 15

CDR3aa: CASRSAVDGYTF
CDR3nt: TGTGCCAGCCGTTCGGCGGTAGATGGCTACACCTTC
v_gene: TRBV28
j_gene: TRBJ1-2
abundance: .
d_gene: .
len: 12

CDR3aa: CASSPRGISNTEAFF
CDR3nt: TGTGCCAGCTCACCACGAGGCATTTCGAACACTGAAGCTTTCTTT
v_gene: TRBV18
j_gene: TRBJ1-1
abundance: .
d_gene: .
len: 15

CDR3aa: CASNPTGGYDQPQHF
CDR3nt: TGTGCCAGTAACCCAACGGGGGGATATGATCAGCCCCAGCATTTT
v_gene: TRBV19
j_gene: TRBJ1-5
abundance: .
d_gene: .
len: 15

CDR3aa: CASISTGTRHNEQFF
CDR3nt: TGTGCCAGCATCTCAACCGGGACTAGGCACAATGAGCAGTTCTTC
v_gene: TRBV6-5
j_gene: TRBJ2-1
abundance: .
d_gene: TRBD2
len: 15

CDR3aa: CSVRHANTGELFF
CDR3nt: TGCAGCGTCCGACATGCGAACACCGGGGAGCTGTTTTTT
v_gene: TRBV29-1
j_gene: TRBJ2-2
abundance: .
d_gene: .
len: 13

CDR3aa: CASSVGQGSTDTQYF
CDR3nt: TGTGCCAGCAGCGTAGGACAGGGAAGCACAGATACGCAGTATTTT
v_gene: TRBV9
j_gene: TRBJ2-3
abundance: few
d_gene: TRBD1
len: 15

CDR3aa: CASSPNRGPGYGYTF
CDR3nt: TGTGCCAGCAGCCCAAACAGGGGGCCGGGCTATGGCTACACCTTC
v_gene: TRBV3-1/TRBV3-2
j_gene: TRBJ1-2
abundance: many
d_gene: TRBD1
len: 15

CDR3aa: CASSSDPGGLGTQYF
CDR3nt: TGTGCCAGCAGCAGCGACCCGGGAGGTCTTGGGACCCAGTACTTC
v_gene: TRBV7-2
j_gene: TRBJ2-5
abundance: .
d_gene: TRBD2
len: 15

CDR3aa: CASSMEGGGERNIQYF
CDR3nt: TGTGCCAGCAGCATGGAAGGGGGAGGGGAAAGAAACATTCAGTACTTC
v_gene: TRBV5-4
j_gene: TRBJ2-4
abundance: .
d_gene: .
len: 16

CDR3aa: CASNLSVQGGEVGGTEAFF
CDR3nt: TGCGCCAGCAACCTCTCCGTTCAGGGTGGGGAGGTTGGGGGCACTGAAGCTTTCTTT
v_gene: TRBV10-1
j_gene: TRBJ1-1
abundance: .
d_gene: .
len: 19

CDR3aa: CASRGLRWEANVLTF
CDR3nt: TGTGCCAGCCGGGGTCTCCGGTGGGAGGCCAACGTCCTGACTTTC
v_gene: TRBV7-9
j_gene: TRBJ2-6
abundance: few
d_gene: .
len: 15

CDR3aa: CASSMGQQPQHF
CDR3nt: TGTGCCAGTAGTATGGGACAGCAGCCCCAGCATTTT
v_gene: TRBV19
j_gene: TRBJ1-5
abundance: .
d_gene: TRBD1
len: 12

CDR3aa: CATSFGGYGYTF
CDR3nt: TGTGCCACCAGCTTCGGGGGCTATGGCTACACCTTC
v_gene: TRBV24-1
j_gene: TRBJ1-2
abundance: .
d_gene: .
len: 12

CDR3aa: CASSQDEAGRAFF
CDR3nt: TGCGCCAGCAGCCAAGATGAGGCAGGGCGAGCTTTCTTT
v_gene: TRBV4-1
j_gene: TRBJ1-1
abundance: .
d_gene: .
len: 13

CDR3aa: CASRRTGGVGNTIYF
CDR3nt: TGTGCCAGCAGGAGGACAGGGGGCGTTGGAAACACCATATATTTT
v_gene: TRBV6-5
j_gene: TRBJ1-3
abundance: .
d_gene: TRBD1
len: 15

CDR3aa: CASRQGNEQFF
CDR3nt: TGCGCCAGCAGACAGGGCAATGAGCAGTTCTTC
v_gene: TRBV5-1
j_gene: TRBJ2-1
abundance: .
d_gene: .
len: 11

CDR3aa: CASRGGPGPQETQYF
CDR3nt: TGTGCTAGCAGGGGGGGACCGGGGCCCCAAGAGACCCAGTACTTC
v_gene: TRBV7-7
j_gene: TRBJ2-5
abundance: .
d_gene: .
len: 15

CDR3aa: CASSRGSGLALDEQFF
CDR3nt: TGTGCCAGCAGCCGAGGGTCCGGACTAGCTTTAGATGAGCAGTTCTTC
v_gene: TRBV7-9
j_gene: TRBJ2-1
abundance: .
d_gene: TRBD2
len: 16